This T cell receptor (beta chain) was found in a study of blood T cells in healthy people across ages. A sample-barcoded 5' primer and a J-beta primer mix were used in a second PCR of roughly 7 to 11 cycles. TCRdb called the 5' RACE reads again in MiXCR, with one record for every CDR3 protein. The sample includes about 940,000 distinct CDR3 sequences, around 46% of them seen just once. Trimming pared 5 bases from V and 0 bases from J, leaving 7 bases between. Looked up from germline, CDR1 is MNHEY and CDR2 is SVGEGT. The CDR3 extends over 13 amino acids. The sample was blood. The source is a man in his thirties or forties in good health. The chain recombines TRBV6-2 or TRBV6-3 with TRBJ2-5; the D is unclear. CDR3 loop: CASSTWNQETQYF. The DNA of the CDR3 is TGTGCCAGCAGTACCTGGAACCAAGAGACCCAGTACTTC.